The clone carrying this TCR beta chain was counted once. This entry is derived from a study of blood T cell repertoires in COVID-19. Overall study: Acute and convalescent COVID-19 specimens originated in the United States, Italy and Spain. T cells, B-cell-depleted T cells, or PBMCs supplied cDNA or gDNA.

Methods used by the authors: Using reference gene primer amplification, nucleated cell counts were estimated. TCRdb keeps only in-frame clones here, not all; method: immunoSEQ multiplex PCR. D and trimming come from the DNA, and the V and J calls and clone size come from that table. The profile shows some 340,000 clones, under 85% of them singletons. Cohort 3 donors were reported recovered after two negative PCRs, clearance, or symptom resolution. The TCR sequence derives from a woman between 50 and 59 years old who had recovered from COVID-19. Sequencing input: PBMCs or T cells enriched from blood (not recorded which).

The CDR3 coding sequence is TGCGCCAGCAGCTTGGATGGGGACTCCCGCGAGCAGTACTTC. Encoded protein: CASSLDGDSREQYF. The chain is built from TRBV5-1 and TRBJ2-7; TRBD2 might be the D (6 bases). CDR1 and CDR2 (germline): SGHRS, YFSETQ. V was cut by 0 bases and J by 6 bases, with 13 bases left in between. There are 14 residues in the CDR3.